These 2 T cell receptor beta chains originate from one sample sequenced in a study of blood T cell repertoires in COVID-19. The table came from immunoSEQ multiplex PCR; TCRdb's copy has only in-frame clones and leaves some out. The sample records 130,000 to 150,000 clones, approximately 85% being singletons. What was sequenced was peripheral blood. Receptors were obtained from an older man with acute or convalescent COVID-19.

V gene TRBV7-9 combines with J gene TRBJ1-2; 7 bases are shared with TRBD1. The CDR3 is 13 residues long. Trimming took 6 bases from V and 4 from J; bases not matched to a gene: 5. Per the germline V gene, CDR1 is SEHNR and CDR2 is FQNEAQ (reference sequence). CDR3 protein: CASSLRDSYGYTF. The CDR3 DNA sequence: TGTGCCAGCAGTCTCCGGGACAGCTATGGCTACACCTTC.

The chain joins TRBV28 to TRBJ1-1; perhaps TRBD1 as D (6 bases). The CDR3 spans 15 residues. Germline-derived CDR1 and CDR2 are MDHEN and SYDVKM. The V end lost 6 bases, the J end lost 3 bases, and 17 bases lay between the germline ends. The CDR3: CASSLGGAGDTEAFF. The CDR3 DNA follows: TGTGCCAGCAGCCTCGGGGGGGCCGGCGACACTGAAGCTTTCTTT.